These 6 T cell receptor beta chains share one sample of origin, sequenced in a study of blood T cells in healthy people across ages. A J-beta primer mix and a sample-barcoded 5' primer were used in a second PCR of about 7 to 12 cycles. TCRdb called the 5' RACE reads again in MiXCR, with one record for every CDR3 protein. The sample contains approximately 600,000 distinct CDR3 sequences, roughly 58% of which appear only once. The sample was blood. The receptors stem from a man aged 60 to 69 in good health.

This chain connects TRBV5-1 to TRBJ1-4, with D unclear. V shed 4 bases and J shed 4 bases, with 11 bases lying between them. The V gene's germline CDR1 is SGHRS and CDR2 YFSETQ. The CDR3 is made up of 14 amino acids. In DNA form, the CDR3 reads TGCGCCAGCAGCCGTCTCGGCGTTAATGAAAAACTGTTTTTT. The encoded protein is CASSRLGVNEKLFF.

The rearrangement uses TRBV20-1 and TRBJ1-1; D possibly corresponds to TRBD1 (6 bases). The V and J ends lost 3 bases and 0 bases respectively, with 11 bases between them. CDR3 length: 14 amino acids. Germline CDR1 DFQATT, CDR2 SNEGSKA (reference sequence). CDR3 DNA sequence: TGCAGTGCTAGGGGCGGGGGCATGAACACTGAAGCTTTCTTT. Amino acid sequence: CSARGGGMNTEAFF.

The CDR3 region is CSARDSRAGGMEQYF. The CDR3 nucleotides read TGCAGTGCTAGAGATTCGCGAGCGGGGGGGATGGAGCAGTACTTC. The chain links TRBV20-1 to TRBJ2-5, with TRBD2 identical over 10 bases. V lost 0 bases and J lost 11; bases outside the gene matches: 12. There are 15 residues in the CDR3. CDR1 is DFQATT and CDR2 is SNEGSKA in the germline V gene (reference sequence).

V is TRBV9 and J is TRBJ2-5, with TRBD2 matching over 8 bases. From germline, CDR1 is SGDLS and CDR2 YYNGEE. V dropped 3 bases and J dropped 2; count of bases not matched to a gene: 6. There are 15 residues in the CDR3. The CDR3 spells CASSASPSGQETQYF. DNA for the CDR3: TGTGCCAGCAGCGCATCCCCTAGCGGGCAAGAGACCCAGTACTTC.

Remarks on this clonotype: A read error may produce the germline difference seen at one junction end. The chain uses TRBV20-1 and TRBJ2-3; 7 nucleotides match TRBD2. From germline, CDR1 is DFQATT and CDR2 SNEGSKA (reference sequence). This CDR3 contains 14 residues. The CDR3, as DNA: TGCAGTGTTAGAAGAGCGGGGTTCACAGATACGCAGTATTTT. Its protein product is CSVRRAGFTDTQYF.

The chain links TRBV11-3 to TRBJ2-1; 7 bases line up with TRBD1. This CDR3 contains 14 residues. Germline values: CDR1 SGHNT, CDR2 YENEEA. Losses at the gene ends were 9 bases for V and 6 bases for J; bases not matched to a gene: 11. The CDR3 DNA is TGTGCCAGTCACAGGGGCTTTCGGGTCAATGAGCAGTTCTTC. Translating it yields CASHRGFRVNEQFF. Complete variable domain (other parts from reference TRBV11-3 and TRBJ2-1): EAGVVQSPRYKIIEKKQPVAFWCNPISGHNTLYWYLQNLGQGPELLIRYENEEAVDDSQLPKDRFSAERLKGVDSTLKIQPAELGDSAVYLCASHRGFRVNEQFFGPGTRLTVL.